The TCR beta chain under discussion was sequenced for a study of CD8 T cells in Susac syndrome. Random hexamers served to reverse transcribe roughly 0.45 to 1 ug RNA. TCRdb analysed the immunoSEQ multiplex PCR reads with MiXCR anew, one entry per CDR3 protein. The data show fewer than 350,000 distinct CDR3 sequences, roughly 90% seen once. The V end was cut by 4 bases, the J end by 9 bases, with 8 bases between. CDR1 and CDR2 (germline): MGHDK, SYGVNS. CDR3 length: 11 residues. V is TRBV25-1 and J is TRBJ2-3; D unresolved. The receptor comes from a human donor with multiple sclerosis. Sequenced input: CD8+ T cells from PBMCs. Here the CDR3 reads CASSGLLTQYF. In DNA, the CDR3 is TGTGCCAGCAGTGGCCTTCTCACGCAGTATTTT.